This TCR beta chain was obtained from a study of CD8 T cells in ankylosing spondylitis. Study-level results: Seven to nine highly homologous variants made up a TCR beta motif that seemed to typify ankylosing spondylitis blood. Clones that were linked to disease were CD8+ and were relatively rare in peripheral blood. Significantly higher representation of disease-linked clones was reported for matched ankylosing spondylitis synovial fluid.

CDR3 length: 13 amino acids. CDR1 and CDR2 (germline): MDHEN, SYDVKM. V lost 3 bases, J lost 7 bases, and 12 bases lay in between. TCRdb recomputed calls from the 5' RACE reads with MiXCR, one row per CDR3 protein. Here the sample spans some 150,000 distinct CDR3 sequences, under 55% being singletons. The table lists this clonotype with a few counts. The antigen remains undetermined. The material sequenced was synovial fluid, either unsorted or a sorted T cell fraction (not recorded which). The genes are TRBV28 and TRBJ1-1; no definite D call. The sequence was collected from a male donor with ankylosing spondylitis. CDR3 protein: CASSFAGRSEAFF. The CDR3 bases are TGTGCCAGCAGTTTTGCAGGACGAAGTGAAGCTTTCTTT.